These 4 T cell receptor beta chains share one sample of origin, sequenced in a study of Ad26.COV2.S vaccination and SARS-CoV-2 variants. Treatment in this sample: roughly 19 received Ad26.COV2.S at low or high dose, single or two shots; 5 received placebo; per-sample allocation not given. Vaccine and placebo recipients were sampled on day 63 after the first injection. Data came from immunoSEQ multiplex PCR; TCRdb stores just in-frame clones and leaves some out. The repertoire holds 300,000 to 400,000 clones, 85% to 90% seen once, with roughly 6% in the top ten. The source material was peripheral blood, sampled in a trial of Ad26.COV2.S vaccine versus placebo. The receptors originated from a person between 18 and 60 years old who received the Ad26.COV2.S COVID-19 vaccine or a placebo.

The V and J genes are TRBV19 and TRBJ1-2; D possibly corresponds to TRBD1 (5 bases). Looked up from germline, CDR1 is LNHDA and CDR2 is SQIVND (reference sequence). Trimming pared 11 bases from V and 4 bases from J, leaving 17 bases between. CDR3 length equals 13 residues. In DNA form, the CDR3 reads TGTGCCGTTTCTTTTGGGGCAGGCTATGGCTACACCTTC. Its protein product is CAVSFGAGYGYTF.

This chain links TRBV5-6 with TRBJ2-3; D uncertain. Germline V gene lookup returns CDR1 SGHDT and CDR2 YYEEEE. The CDR3 extends over 13 amino acids. Trimming cost V 4 bases and J 4 bases, with 10 bases left between them. As DNA, the CDR3 is TGTGCCAGCAGCCCACCTCTCCCAGATACGCAGTATTTT. Translating it yields CASSPPLPDTQYF.

The genes are TRBV6-5 and TRBJ2-4; possibly TRBD1 for D (6 bases). The CDR3 spans 15 residues. The V and J ends lost 6 bases and 0 bases respectively, with 12 bases between them. Germline lookup yields CDR1 MNHEY and CDR2 SVGAGI. The CDR3 region is CASRRQALAKNIQYF. The CDR3 bases are TGTGCCAGCAGACGACAGGCTCTAGCCAAAAACATTCAGTACTTC.

The V gene is TRBV18, the J gene TRBJ2-3; D might be TRBD2 (5 bases). CDR3 length: 15 residues. Germline-derived CDR1 and CDR2 are KGHSH and LQKENI. The V end lost 1 base, the J end lost 2 bases, and 10 bases lay between the germline ends. The CDR3 loop reads CASSPLIGNTDTQYF. CDR3 sequence (DNA): TGTGCCAGCTCACCACTAATCGGGAACACAGATACGCAGTATTTT.